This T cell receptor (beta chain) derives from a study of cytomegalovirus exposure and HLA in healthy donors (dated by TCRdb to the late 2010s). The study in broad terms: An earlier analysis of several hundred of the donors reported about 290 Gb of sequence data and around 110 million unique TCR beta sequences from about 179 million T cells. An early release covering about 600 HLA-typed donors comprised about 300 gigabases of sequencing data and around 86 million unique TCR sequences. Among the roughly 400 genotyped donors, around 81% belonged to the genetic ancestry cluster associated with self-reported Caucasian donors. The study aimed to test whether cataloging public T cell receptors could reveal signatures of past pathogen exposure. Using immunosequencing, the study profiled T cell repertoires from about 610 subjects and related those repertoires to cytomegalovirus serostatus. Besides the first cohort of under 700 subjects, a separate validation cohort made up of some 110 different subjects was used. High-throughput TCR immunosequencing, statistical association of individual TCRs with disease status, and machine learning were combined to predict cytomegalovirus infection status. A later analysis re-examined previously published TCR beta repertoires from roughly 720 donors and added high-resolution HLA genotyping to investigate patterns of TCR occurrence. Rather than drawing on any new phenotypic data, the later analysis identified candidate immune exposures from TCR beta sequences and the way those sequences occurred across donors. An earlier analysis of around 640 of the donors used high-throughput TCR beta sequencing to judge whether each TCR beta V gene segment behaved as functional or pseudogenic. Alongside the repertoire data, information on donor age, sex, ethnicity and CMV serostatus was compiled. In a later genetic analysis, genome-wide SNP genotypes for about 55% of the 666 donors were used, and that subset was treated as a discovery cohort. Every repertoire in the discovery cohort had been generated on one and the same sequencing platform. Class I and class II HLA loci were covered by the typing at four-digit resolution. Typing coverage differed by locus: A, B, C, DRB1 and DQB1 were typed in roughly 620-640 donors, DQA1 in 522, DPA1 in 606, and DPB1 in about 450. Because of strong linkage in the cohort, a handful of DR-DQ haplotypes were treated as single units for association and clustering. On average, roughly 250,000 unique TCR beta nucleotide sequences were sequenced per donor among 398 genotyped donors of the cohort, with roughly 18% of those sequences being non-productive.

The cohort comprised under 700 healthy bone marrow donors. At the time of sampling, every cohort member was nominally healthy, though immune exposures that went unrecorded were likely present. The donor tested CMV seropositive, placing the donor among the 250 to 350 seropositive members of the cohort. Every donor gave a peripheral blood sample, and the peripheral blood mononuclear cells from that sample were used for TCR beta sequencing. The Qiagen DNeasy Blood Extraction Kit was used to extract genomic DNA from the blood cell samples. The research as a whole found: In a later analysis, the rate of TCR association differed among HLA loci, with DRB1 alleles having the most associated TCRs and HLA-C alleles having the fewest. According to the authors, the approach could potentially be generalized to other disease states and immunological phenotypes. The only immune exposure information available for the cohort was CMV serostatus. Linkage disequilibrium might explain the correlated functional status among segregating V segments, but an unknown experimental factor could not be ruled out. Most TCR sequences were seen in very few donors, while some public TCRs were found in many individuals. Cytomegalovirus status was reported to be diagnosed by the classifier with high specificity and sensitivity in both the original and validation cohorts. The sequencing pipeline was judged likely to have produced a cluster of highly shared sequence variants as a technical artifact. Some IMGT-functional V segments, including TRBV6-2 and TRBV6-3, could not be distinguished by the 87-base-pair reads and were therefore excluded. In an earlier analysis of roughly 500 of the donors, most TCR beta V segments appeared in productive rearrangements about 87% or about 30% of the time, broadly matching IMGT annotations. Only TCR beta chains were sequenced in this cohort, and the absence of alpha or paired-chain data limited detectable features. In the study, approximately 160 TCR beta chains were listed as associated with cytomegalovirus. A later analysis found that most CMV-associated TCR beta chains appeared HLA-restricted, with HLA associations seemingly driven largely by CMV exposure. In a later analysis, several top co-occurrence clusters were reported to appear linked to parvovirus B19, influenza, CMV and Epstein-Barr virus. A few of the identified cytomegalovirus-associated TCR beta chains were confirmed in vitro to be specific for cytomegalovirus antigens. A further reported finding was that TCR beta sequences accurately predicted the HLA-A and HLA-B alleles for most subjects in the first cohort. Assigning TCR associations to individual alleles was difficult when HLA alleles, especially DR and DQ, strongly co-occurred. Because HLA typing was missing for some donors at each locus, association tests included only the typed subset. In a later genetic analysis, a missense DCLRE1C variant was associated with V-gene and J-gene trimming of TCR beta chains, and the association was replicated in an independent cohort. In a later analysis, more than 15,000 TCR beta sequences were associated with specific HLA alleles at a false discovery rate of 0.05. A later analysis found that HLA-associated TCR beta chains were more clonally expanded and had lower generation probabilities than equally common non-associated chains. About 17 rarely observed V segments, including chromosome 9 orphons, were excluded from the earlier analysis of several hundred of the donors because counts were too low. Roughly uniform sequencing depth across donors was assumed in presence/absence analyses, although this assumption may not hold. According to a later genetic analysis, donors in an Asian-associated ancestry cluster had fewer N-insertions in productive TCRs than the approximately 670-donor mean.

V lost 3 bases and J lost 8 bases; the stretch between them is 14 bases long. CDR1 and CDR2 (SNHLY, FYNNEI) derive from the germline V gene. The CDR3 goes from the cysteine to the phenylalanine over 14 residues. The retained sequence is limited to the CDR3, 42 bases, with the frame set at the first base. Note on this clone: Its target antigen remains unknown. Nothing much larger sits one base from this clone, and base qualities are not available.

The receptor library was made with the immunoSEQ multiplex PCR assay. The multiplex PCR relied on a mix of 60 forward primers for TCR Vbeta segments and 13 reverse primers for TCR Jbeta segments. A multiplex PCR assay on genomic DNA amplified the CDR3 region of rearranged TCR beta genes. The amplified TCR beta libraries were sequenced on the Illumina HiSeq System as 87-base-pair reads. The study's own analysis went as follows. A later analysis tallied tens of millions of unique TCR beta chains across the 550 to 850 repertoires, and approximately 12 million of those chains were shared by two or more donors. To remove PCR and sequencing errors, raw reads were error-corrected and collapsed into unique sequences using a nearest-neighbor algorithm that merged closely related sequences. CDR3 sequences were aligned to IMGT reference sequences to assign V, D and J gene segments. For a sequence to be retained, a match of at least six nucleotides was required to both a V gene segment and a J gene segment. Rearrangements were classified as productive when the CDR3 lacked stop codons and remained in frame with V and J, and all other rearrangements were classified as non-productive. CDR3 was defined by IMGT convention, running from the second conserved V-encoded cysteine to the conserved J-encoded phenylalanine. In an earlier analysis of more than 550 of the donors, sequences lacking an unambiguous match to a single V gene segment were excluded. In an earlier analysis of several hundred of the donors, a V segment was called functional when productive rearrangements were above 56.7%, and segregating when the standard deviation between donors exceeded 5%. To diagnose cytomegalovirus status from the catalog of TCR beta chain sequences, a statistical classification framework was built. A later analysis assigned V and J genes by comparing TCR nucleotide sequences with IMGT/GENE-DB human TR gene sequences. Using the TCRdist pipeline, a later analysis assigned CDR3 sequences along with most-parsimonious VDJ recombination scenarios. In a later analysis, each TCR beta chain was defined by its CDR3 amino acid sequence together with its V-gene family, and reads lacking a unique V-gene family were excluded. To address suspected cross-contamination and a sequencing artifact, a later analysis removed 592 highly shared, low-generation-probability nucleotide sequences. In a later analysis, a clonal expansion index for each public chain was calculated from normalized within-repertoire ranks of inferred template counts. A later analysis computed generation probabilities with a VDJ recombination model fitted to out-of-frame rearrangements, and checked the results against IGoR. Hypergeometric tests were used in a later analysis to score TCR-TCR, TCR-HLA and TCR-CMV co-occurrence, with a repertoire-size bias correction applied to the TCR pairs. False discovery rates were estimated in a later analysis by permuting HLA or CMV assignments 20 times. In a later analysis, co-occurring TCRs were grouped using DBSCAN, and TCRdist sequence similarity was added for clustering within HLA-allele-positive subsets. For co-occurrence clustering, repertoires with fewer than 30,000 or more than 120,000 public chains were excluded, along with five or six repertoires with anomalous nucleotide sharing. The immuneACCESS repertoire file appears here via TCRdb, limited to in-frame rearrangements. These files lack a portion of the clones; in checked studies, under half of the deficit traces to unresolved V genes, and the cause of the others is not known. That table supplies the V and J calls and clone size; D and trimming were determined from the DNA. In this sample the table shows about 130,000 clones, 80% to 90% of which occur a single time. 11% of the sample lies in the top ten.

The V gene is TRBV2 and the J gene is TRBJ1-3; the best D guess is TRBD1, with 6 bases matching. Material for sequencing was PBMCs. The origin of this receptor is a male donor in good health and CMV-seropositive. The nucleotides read TGTGCCAGCAGTGAGTCACAGGGAATACACACCATATATTTT. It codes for CASSESQGIHTIYF.